The text below deals with one T cell receptor (beta chain). The target antigen is unknown. This specimen comes from a study of T cell repertoires in ileal Crohn's disease. Study-level information: At surgery, around 36% of patients smoked, with median disease duration around 8 years.

TCRdb's table, derived via immunoSEQ multiplex PCR, lists solely in-frame clones and lacks some. The table has 1,500 to 2,000 clones, around four fifths seen once. Time point given: neoterminal ileum biopsy at postoperative endoscopy, about 6 months after surgery. Overall study findings and caveats: Compared with non-smokers, active smokers at surgery showed more clonal expansions. Endoscopy was done a median approximately 7.4 months after surgery.

Germline V gene data show CDR1 as MNHEY and CDR2 as SMNVEV (reference sequence). Between the trimmed V and J ends, which lost 2 bases and 3 bases, there was a span of 8 bases. The CDR3 length is 14 residues. The TCR sequence derives from an adult with Crohn's disease. Sequenced input: ileal tissue. The V and J genes are TRBV27 and TRBJ2-1; no definite D call. The CDR3 DNA is TGTGCCAGCAGTTTACCGGGTCGCTACAATGAGCAGTTCTTC. Protein: CASSLPGRYNEQFF.